This record concerns one T cell receptor (beta chain) sequence. What this receptor recognizes is not known. Base qualities were left out, and no much larger clone turns up one base away. CDR1 and CDR2 are read off the germline V gene as SGHAT and FQNNGV. From V the trimming removes 5 bases and from J it removes 5 bases, while the gene matches leave 12 bases of the junction unaccounted for. Measured from the cysteine to the phenylalanine, the CDR3 is 17 residues long. Of the read, only the CDR3 DNA is kept; its 51 bases are in frame from base 1. This record comes from a study of tumor-infiltrating lymphocytes in primary liver carcinoma (dated by TCRdb to 2015 to 2018). At the level of the whole study: Of the five patients, three men and two women aged 30 to 69 years, four had hepatocellular carcinoma and one had combined HCC and intrahepatic cholangiocarcinoma. The five patients had tumors of stage T1-T3 N0M0, with maximum diameters ranging from about 4 to 11 cm. Each sample produced about 3.5 to 8 million productive TCRbeta reads, and read depth showed no significant difference between tissue types. For each liver tumor, the study sampled five regions along with adjacent normal tissue and blood, and applied TCRbeta repertoire sequencing, expression microarrays and whole-exome sequencing. A total of roughly 35 specimens from 5 patients underwent TCRbeta repertoire sequencing, comprising some 25 tumor regions, 5 adjacent noncancerous liver tissues and 5 peripheral blood samples. To link TCRbeta repertoire diversity with the local molecular phenotype, the approximately 23 tumor region samples were profiled using Agilent mRNA microarrays. Technical replicate repertoires showed high reproducibility, with mean shared-clone rates approximately 0.9 and correlation coefficients above 0.95.

What the authors observed across the whole study: Just about 7.5-24% of top clones turned up in all five regions of a tumor, which suggests spatial heterogeneity among tumor-infiltrating T cells. Since the samples were bulk and unsorted, there was no way to compare CD4+ and CD8+ T cell repertoires. With just four or five patients in the study, the authors point out that the findings should be validated in a larger study. Because only the TCR beta chain was sequenced and unpaired alpha chains were not captured, true repertoire diversity is likely underestimated. A significantly larger repertoire fraction was made up by the top 250 clones in tumors than in blood (p = 0.039). Pairs of tumor regions showed greater repertoire overlap (mean around 36%) than tumor-adjacent pairs (approximately 17%) or tumor-blood pairs (approximately 15%), which is consistent with antigen-driven expansion.

Using a constant-region primer and ProtoScript II reverse transcriptase, TCRbeta-specific cDNA was reverse-transcribed from around 500 ng total RNA. Construction of the TCRbeta libraries relied on three nested rounds of multiplex PCR, following a slightly modified ARM-PCR procedure. Multiplex TRBV1-TRBV30 forward primers and a Cbeta reverse primer were used in the first two PCR rounds, each of which was run for roughly 10 cycles. Sample barcodes and Illumina adapters were added in a final 25-cycle PCR with Deep VentR polymerase. Before sequencing, amplicons between 200 and 500 bp were purified from gel using a QIAquick gel extraction kit. The TCRbeta amplicons were sequenced with 250-bp paired-end reads on an Illumina HiSeq 2500. On the authors' methods: Quality trimming of reads was performed with Trimmomatic v0.33, and paired reads were merged with FLASH v1.2.11 so that full CDR3 sequences could be recovered. MiGEC v1.2.1b assigned V, D and J germline segments to the rearranged TCRbeta sequences. Clonotype statistics and Shannon-Wiener diversity indices were computed with VDJtools v1.0.0. To reduce sampling bias, subsequent analyses other than the diversity analysis used only the 250 most abundant clonotypes in each sample. TCRdb reworked the public reads: Q25 trimming with fastp, MiXCR clone assembly, productive beta chains retained. When rows share a CDR3 protein, they turn into one entry using the most common DNA and genes. The V and J calls here are based on TCRdb, not the publication. Counted in this sample were 100,000 to 150,000 distinct CDR3 sequences; around 64% of them appeared once. Around 8.2% of the sample is taken by the ten largest.

Total RNA and DNA were co-extracted from about 19-30 mg of bulk tissue with the AllPrep DNA/RNA mini kit, without cell sorting. Between November 2015 and March 2016, five patients in China with histopathologically diagnosed primary liver carcinoma had surgical resection. At the time of sampling, the patients were treatment-naive and had chronic HBV infection. Each tumor was sampled at five spatially separated regions: the tumor centre plus the superior, inferior, left-lateral and right-lateral poles. More than 90% viable tumor cells were found by histology in every tumor sample. Fresh tumor and adjacent tissue pieces were bisected; one half was stored in RNAlater at -80°C, the other sent for histology.

Material for sequencing was liver tumor tissue from sampling region 3. In light of the paper, this sample's cell subset or site label describes: tumor region T3, left-lateral pole. Recombination joined TRBV11-2 with TRBJ2-5; 12 bases in between match TRBD2. This clonotype was obtained from a woman aged 55 to 70 with primary liver carcinoma and hepatitis B virus infection. In nucleotide form, the sequence is TGTGCCAGCAGCGCCCCGTTGACTAGCGGGAGTAAGGAGACCCAGTACTTC. Its protein is CASSAPLTSGSKETQYF.